This T cell receptor beta chain emerged from a study of molecular identifiers for immune sequencing clone quantification. Bulk TCR libraries used previously described methods and listed TCR primers. TCRdb re-called the PCR reads through MiXCR, storing one row per CDR3 protein. The sample gives approximately 54,000 distinct CDR3 sequences, around 27% of which show up once; under 2% is in the top ten. For naive CD8 T cells, sorting used the CD8+CD4-CCR7+CD45RA+ phenotype. This CDR3 contains 14 residues. The germline gives CDR1 MNHEY, CDR2 SMNVEV (reference sequence). V lost 6 bases and J 2 bases, leaving 10 bases between the germline ends.

The V call is TRBV27, the J call TRBJ2-2; D uncertain. The sequence came from a human donor in good health. Some libraries in this study had Jurkat cell RNA spiked in. Specimen: naive CD8+ T cells from blood, with Jurkat cell RNA spiked in. Documented subset: FACS-sorted CD8+CD4-CCR7+CD45RA+ naive T cells. The chain's CDR3 is CASRSGSNTGELFF. The CDR3 DNA reads as TGTGCCAGCAGGAGTGGGTCAAACACCGGGGAGCTGTTTTTT.